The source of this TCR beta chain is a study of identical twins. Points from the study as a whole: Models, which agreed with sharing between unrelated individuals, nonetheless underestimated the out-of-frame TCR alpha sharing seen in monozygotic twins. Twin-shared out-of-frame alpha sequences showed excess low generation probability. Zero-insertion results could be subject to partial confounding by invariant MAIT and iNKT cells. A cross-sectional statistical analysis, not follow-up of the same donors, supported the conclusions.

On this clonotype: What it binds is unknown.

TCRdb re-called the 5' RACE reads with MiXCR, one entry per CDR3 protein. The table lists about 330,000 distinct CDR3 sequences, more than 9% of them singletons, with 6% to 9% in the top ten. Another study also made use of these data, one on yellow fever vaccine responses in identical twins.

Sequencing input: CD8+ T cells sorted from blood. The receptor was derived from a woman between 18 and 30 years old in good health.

The CDR3 bases are TGCGCCAGCAGCCAAGATCAGGGGCGGGAGACCCAGTACTTC. Translation: CASSQDQGRETQYF. The chain links TRBV4-1 to TRBJ2-5; D possibly corresponds to TRBD1 (6 bases). Between the trimmed V and J ends, which lost 0 bases and 5 bases, there was a span of 10 bases. Germline values: CDR1 MGHRA, CDR2 YSYEKL. The CDR3 has 14 amino acids.